This T cell receptor (beta chain) originates from a study of blood T cell repertoires in COVID-19. Study-wide background: Some COVID-19 samples were acute and others convalescent; all came from the United States, Italy and Spain.

Study processing details: Using reference gene primer amplification, nucleated cell counts were estimated. Repertoires were generated with immunoSEQ multiplex PCR, while TCRdb's copy carries only in-frame clones and drops some. V and J calls and clone size come straight from that table; D and trimming were deduced from the DNA. The sample shows tens of thousands of clones, around 88% of them seen only once. Trimming removed 6 bases from V and 0 bases from J; junction bases left unmatched: 10. The CDR3 length is 17 residues. Germline lookup yields CDR1 SGHVS and CDR2 FNYEAQ. The chain couples TRBV7-6 to TRBJ1-3; 8 nucleotides align to TRBD1. Sequenced sample: peripheral blood. The clonotype comes from a man aged 60 to 75 with acute or convalescent COVID-19. The CDR3 DNA reads TGTGCCAGCAGGGCTGACAGGGGCGTAAGCTCTGGAAACACCATATATTTT. Translating gives CASRADRGVSSGNTIYF.